This is a list of T cell receptor beta chains from one sample in a study of T cell responses to AZD1222 COVID-19 vaccine. This table comes from immunoSEQ multiplex PCR, and its TCRdb copy is limited to in-frame clones, with some not included. The table includes 90,000 to 150,000 clones, roughly 90% detected once. This specimen was peripheral blood, taken on day 0 of AZD1222 vaccination. Receptors were obtained from an adult in good health. Each CDR3 is given with its conserved first and last residue. The D gene is left open where the match is weak. Size is omitted from some rows. Given values are once, few, many or a class for expanded clones.

CDR3: CASSLDYNEQFF
DNA: TGTGCCAGCAGCTTGGACTACAATGAGCAGTTCTTC
D: -
V: TRBV5-4
J: TRBJ2-1
size: -

CDR3: CASSYSTGPGNTIYF
DNA: TGTGCCAGCAGTTACTCGACGGGGCCTGGAAACACCATATATTTT
D: -
V: TRBV6-2/TRBV6-3
J: TRBJ1-3
size: -

CDR3: CASSPGTGGRGEQYF
DNA: TGTGCCAGCTCACCAGGGACAGGGGGACGGGGAGAGCAGTACTTC
D: TRBD1
V: TRBV18
J: TRBJ2-7
size: -

CDR3: CASSHPPLAGGETQYF
DNA: TGTGCCAGCAGCCACCCCCCGCTAGCGGGGGGAGAGACCCAGTACTTC
D: TRBD2
V: TRBV3-1/TRBV3-2
J: TRBJ2-5
size: once

CDR3: CASSLGWAGGNTEAFF
DNA: TGTGCCAGCAGCTTAGGCTGGGCAGGGGGGAACACTGAAGCTTTCTTT
D: TRBD1
V: TRBV7-9
J: TRBJ1-1
size: -

CDR3: CASSYMGQGASEAFF
DNA: TGTGCCAGCAGTTACATGGGACAGGGGGCGAGTGAAGCTTTCTTT
D: TRBD1
V: TRBV6-5
J: TRBJ1-1
size: once

CDR3: CASSLSGDKPQHF
DNA: TGTGCCAGCAGTTTATCCGGAGACAAGCCCCAGCATTTT
D: -
V: TRBV12-3/TRBV12-4
J: TRBJ1-5
size: -

CDR3: CASRDRKEKSYEQYF
DNA: TGTGCCAGCAGAGACAGGAAGGAGAAGTCCTACGAGCAGTACTTC
D: -
V: TRBV28
J: TRBJ2-7
size: -

CDR3: CASKPGLAGSYEQYF
DNA: TGTGCCAGCAAACCGGGACTAGCGGGCTCCTACGAGCAGTACTTC
D: TRBD2
V: TRBV2
J: TRBJ2-7
size: -

CDR3: CASSLLPPGQGNEQFF
DNA: TGTGCCAGCAGCTTATTGCCCCCCGGACAGGGCAATGAGCAGTTCTTC
D: TRBD1
V: TRBV11-2
J: TRBJ2-1
size: -

CDR3: CASSPAGKGGYTF
DNA: TGCGCCAGCAGCCCCGCGGGGAAAGGTGGCTACACCTTC
D: -
V: TRBV5-1
J: TRBJ1-2
size: few

CDR3: CASSWVGQGLGNQPQHF
DNA: TGTGCCAGCAGTTGGGTCGGACAGGGGCTAGGCAATCAGCCCCAGCATTTT
D: TRBD1
V: TRBV28
J: TRBJ1-5
size: -

CDR3: CASSRRTMRGVNTEAFF
DNA: TGTGCCAGCTCACGACGAACGATGAGGGGGGTGAACACTGAAGCTTTCTTT
D: -
V: TRBV18
J: TRBJ1-1
size: -

CDR3: CASSPGQGVVEQYF
DNA: TGTGCCAGCTCGCCGGGACAGGGGGTGGTCGAGCAGTACTTC
D: TRBD1
V: TRBV18
J: TRBJ2-7
size: -

CDR3: CASSDGGFSYEQYF
DNA: TGTGCCAGCAGTGACGGGGGGTTTTCCTACGAGCAGTACTTC
D: -
V: TRBV6-4
J: TRBJ2-7
size: few

CDR3: CASRYLDSNQPQHF
DNA: TGTGCCAGTAGATACTTAGATAGCAATCAGCCCCAGCATTTT
D: -
V: TRBV19
J: TRBJ1-5
size: -

CDR3: CASSLLLAGGFDNEQFF
DNA: TGTGCCAGCAGTTTATTACTAGCGGGAGGATTTGACAATGAGCAGTTCTTC
D: TRBD2
V: TRBV28
J: TRBJ2-1
size: -

CDR3: CASSSPGQGYAGELFF
DNA: TGTGCCAGCAGTTCTCCGGGACAGGGGTACGCCGGGGAGCTGTTTTTT
D: TRBD1
V: TRBV28
J: TRBJ2-2
size: -

CDR3: CASSPSAGVNQPQHF
DNA: TGCGCCAGCAGCCCGTCGGCAGGGGTGAATCAGCCCCAGCATTTT
D: -
V: TRBV5-1
J: TRBJ1-5
size: medium-sized

CDR3: CASSPGTGLYGYTF
DNA: TGTGCCAGCAGTCCTGGGACAGGGCTCTATGGCTACACCTTC
D: TRBD1
V: TRBV28
J: TRBJ1-2
size: -

CDR3: CASSLAGYYGYTF
DNA: TGTGCCAGCAGTTTAGCGGGGTACTATGGCTACACCTTC
D: -
V: TRBV28
J: TRBJ1-2
size: -

CDR3: CASSHQGTSNIQYF
DNA: TGTGCCAGCAGTCACCAGGGAACGTCCAACATTCAGTACTTC
D: -
V: TRBV25-1
J: TRBJ2-4
size: -

CDR3: CAWTWGGGNTEAFF
DNA: TGTGCCTGGACCTGGGGGGGCGGGAACACTGAAGCTTTCTTT
D: -
V: TRBV30
J: TRBJ1-1
size: few

CDR3: CASSVDAGGPNEQFF
DNA: TGTGCCAGCAGCGTAGACGCGGGAGGGCCCAATGAGCAGTTCTTC
D: TRBD2
V: TRBV9
J: TRBJ2-1
size: -

CDR3: CASRPTGTRADTQYF
DNA: TGTGCCAGCAGACCCACCGGGACTAGAGCAGATACGCAGTATTTT
D: TRBD2
V: TRBV14
J: TRBJ2-3
size: -

CDR3: CASTPLGRTQYF
DNA: TGTGCCAGCACCCCCCTAGGACGTACGCAGTATTTT
D: -
V: TRBV12-3/TRBV12-4
J: TRBJ2-3
size: -

CDR3: CATSRGAALAVSYNEQFF
DNA: TGTGCCACCAGCAGAGGTGCAGCACTAGCGGTCTCCTACAATGAGCAGTTCTTC
D: TRBD2
V: TRBV15
J: TRBJ2-1
size: -

CDR3: CASSLDAGEQFF
DNA: TGCGCCAGCAGCCTGGACGCCGGGGAGCAGTTCTTC
D: -
V: TRBV10-1
J: TRBJ2-1
size: -

CDR3: CSVNRDRNTGELFF
DNA: TGCAGCGTGAACCGGGACAGAAACACCGGGGAGCTGTTTTTT
D: TRBD1
V: TRBV29-1
J: TRBJ2-2
size: once

CDR3: CASSLGTGFGNTIYF
DNA: TGTGCCAGCAGCTTGGGGACAGGGTTTGGAAACACCATATATTTT
D: TRBD1
V: TRBV7-8
J: TRBJ1-3
size: -

CDR3: CASSFAGELFF
DNA: TGTGCCAGCAGCTTTGCCGGGGAGCTGTTTTTT
D: -
V: TRBV7-3
J: TRBJ2-2
size: -

CDR3: CASIRGGYTEAFF
DNA: TGTGCCAGCATCCGGGGGGGGTACACTGAAGCTTTCTTT
D: -
V: TRBV2
J: TRBJ1-1
size: -

CDR3: CASSRGADNEKLFF
DNA: TGTGCCAGCAGCCGCGGTGCCGATAATGAAAAACTGTTTTTT
D: -
V: TRBV14
J: TRBJ1-4
size: -

CDR3: CASSQVGTVGTEAFF
DNA: TGCGCCAGCAGCCAAGTGGGGACAGTCGGCACTGAAGCTTTCTTT
D: TRBD1
V: TRBV4-1
J: TRBJ1-1
size: -

CDR3: CAWRTRDLGWATNEKLFF
DNA: TGTGCCTGGAGGACCCGGGACCTGGGTTGGGCAACTAATGAAAAACTGTTTTTT
D: -
V: TRBV30
J: TRBJ1-4
size: -

CDR3: CASTRDRGNSPLHF
DNA: TGTGCCAGCACCCGGGACAGGGGAAATTCACCCCTCCACTTT
D: TRBD1
V: TRBV6-5
J: TRBJ1-6
size: -

CDR3: CASSMTGSWGGTGELFF
DNA: TGTGCCAGTAGTATGACAGGGTCGTGGGGAGGGACCGGGGAGCTGTTTTTT
D: -
V: TRBV19
J: TRBJ2-2
size: -

CDR3: CASSLVAGITEKLFF
DNA: TGTGCCAGCAGCTTAGTGGCCGGGATAACTGAAAAACTGTTTTTT
D: -
V: TRBV7-6
J: TRBJ1-4
size: -

CDR3: CSVAGTGGQTQYF
DNA: TGCAGCGTCGCCGGGACAGGGGGGCAGACCCAGTACTTC
D: TRBD1
V: TRBV29-1
J: TRBJ2-5
size: -

CDR3: CASSARQGNEQYF
DNA: TGTGCCAGCAGCGCCCGACAGGGCAACGAGCAGTACTTC
D: TRBD1
V: TRBV9
J: TRBJ2-7
size: -

CDR3: CASNLDRGNTEAFF
DNA: TGTGCCAGCAATTTAGACAGGGGGAACACTGAAGCTTTCTTT
D: TRBD1
V: TRBV7-2
J: TRBJ1-1
size: -